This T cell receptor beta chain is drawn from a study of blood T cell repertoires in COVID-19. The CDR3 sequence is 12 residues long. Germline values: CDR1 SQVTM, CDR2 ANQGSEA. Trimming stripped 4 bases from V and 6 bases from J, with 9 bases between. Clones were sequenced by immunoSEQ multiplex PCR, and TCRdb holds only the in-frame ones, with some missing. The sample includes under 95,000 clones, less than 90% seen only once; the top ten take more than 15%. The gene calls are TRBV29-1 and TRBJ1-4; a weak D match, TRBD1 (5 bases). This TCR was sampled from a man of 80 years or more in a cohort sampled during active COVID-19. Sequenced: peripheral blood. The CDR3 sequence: CSVGAGYEKLFF. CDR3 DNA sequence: TGCAGCGTTGGGGCAGGGTATGAAAAACTGTTTTTT. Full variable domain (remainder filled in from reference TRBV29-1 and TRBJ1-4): SAVISQKPSRDICQRGTSLTIQCQVDSQVTMMFWYRQQPGQSLTLIATANQGSEATYESGFVIDKFPISRPNLTFSTLTVSNMSPEDSSIYLCSVGAGYEKLFFGSGTQLSVL.